This T cell receptor (beta chain) was retrieved from a study of radiotherapy plus CTLA-4 blockade in lung cancer. On the study more broadly: Among all patients, 18% showed objective responses, while 30% to 35% had disease control.

On this clone itself: Its specificity is unknown.

Germline CDR1 is SGHNT and CDR2 is YYREEE (reference sequence). The V end was cut by 5 bases, the J end by 0 bases, with 6 bases between. This CDR3 is 13 amino acids long. Study results and caveats: Blood saw expansion of tumor-derived TCR clones after radiotherapy plus ipilimumab.

The table came from immunoSEQ multiplex PCR; TCRdb's copy has only in-frame clones and leaves some out. The sample yields some 70,000 clones, around 80% seen once. This receptor was taken from a human donor with non-small cell lung cancer who had a complete response to radiotherapy plus ipilimumab. The chain combines TRBV5-4 with TRBJ1-3; no firm D call. Specimen: peripheral blood, collected from a patient treated with radiotherapy plus ipilimumab. DNA of the CDR3: TGTGCCAGCAGAACATTCTCTGGAAACACCATATATTTT. Translation: CASRTFSGNTIYF.